One and the same sample provided the 19 T cell receptor beta chains below, sequenced in a study of tumor and adjacent non-tumor tissue in lung cancer. The library came from three nested PCR rounds adapted from ARM-PCR protocols. In TCRdb, the multiplex PCR reads were re-called with MiXCR into one record per CDR3 protein. This table has about 200,000 distinct CDR3 sequences, 60% to 75% appearing once. No cell sorting was done before RNA was extracted from the tissue. Sequenced material: lung tumor tissue. Every receptor here comes from a man between 60 and 75 years old with non-small cell lung cancer.

V gene TRBV6-1 combines with J gene TRBJ1-5, with D possibly TRBD1 on 6 matching bases. Trimming left V 7 bases short and J 0 bases short, with 13 bases between. CDR1 and CDR2 (germline): MNHNS, SASEGT. The CDR3 is 15 amino acids. CDR3 DNA sequence: TGTGCCAGCAATCGACAGGTAGATAGCAATCAGCCCCAGCATTTT. Translation gives CASNRQVDSNQPQHF.

As regards this clonotype: The CDR3 does not close with the conserved phenylalanine or tryptophan, likely indicating a read error. The gene calls are TRBV20-1 and TRBJ2-3; 7 bases agree with TRBD2. Trimming cost V 6 bases and J 2 bases; bases outside gene matches: 5. CDR1 and CDR2 from the germline V gene are DFQATT and SNEGSKA (reference sequence). CDR3 length: 13 residues. The CDR3 loop reads CSALGGITDTQYY. CDR3 coding DNA: TGCAGTGCCCTCGGGGGGATCACAGATACGCAGTATTAT.

Comments on this clonotype: Germline and junction disagree at one end, which may indicate a read error. This chain links TRBV11-2 with TRBJ2-7; D is uncertain. CDR1 is SGHAT, CDR2 FQNNGV, per germline. CDR3 length: 17 residues. The CDR3 DNA sequence: TGTGCCAGCTGCTTAATCCCCAAGGCCCTCAAAGGCTACGAACAGTACTTC. Encoded protein: CASCLIPKALKGYEQYF. The entire variable domain, with the rest obtained from reference TRBV11-2 and TRBJ2-7, is as follows: EAGVAQSPRYKIIEKRQSVAFWCNPISGHATLYWYQQILGQGPKLLIQFQNNGVVDDSQLPKDRFSAERLKGVDSTLKIQPAKLEDSAVYLCASCLIPKALKGYEQYFGPGTRLTVT.

As regards this clonotype: A junction end diverges from the germline sequence, so it may reflect a read error. V usage is TRBV11-2 and J usage is TRBJ1-1; the D gene is possibly TRBD1 (5 bases). Germline loops: CDR1 SGHAT, CDR2 FQNNGV. CDR3 size: 15 residues. The CDR3 DNA follows: TGTGCCAACAGCACTACCTCGGGGGGGGGGACTGAAGCTTTCTTT. As protein: CANSTTSGGGTEAFF.

Note on this clonotype: A much larger clone sits a single nucleotide away, making a read error possible. V usage is TRBV20-1 and J usage is TRBJ1-1; a weak D match, TRBD1 (5 bases). CDR1 DFQATT and CDR2 SNEGSKA come from the germline V gene (reference sequence). V gave up 6 bases and J gave up 1 base, with 15 bases separating them. This CDR3 has 14 amino acids. The CDR3 DNA sequence: TGCAGTGCCAGGACCGGGGGGACGAACACTGAAGCTTTCTTT. It translates to CSARTGGTNTEAFF.

About this clonotype: At one end the junction does not follow the germline gene, possibly because of a read error. This chain links TRBV29-1 with TRBJ2-7, with D perhaps assigned TRBD1 or TRBD2 (5 bases each). The germline V gene has CDR1 SQVTM and CDR2 ANQGSEA. The CDR3 extends over 13 amino acids. CDR3 DNA sequence: TGCAGCGTTGATGGGACGGGATCCTACGAGCACTACTTC. It yields the protein CSVDGTGSYEHYF.

This chain uses TRBV11-3 with TRBJ2-3, with a weak D call TRBD1 (5 bases). Germline V gives CDR1 SGHNT, CDR2 YENEEA. CDR3 length: 15 residues. Trimming took 6 bases from V and 4 from J, leaving 17 bases between them. The CDR3: CASRLMLGQSDTQYF. The CDR3 region has the DNA TGTGCCAGCAGGTTAATGTTGGGGCAGTCAGATACGCAGTATTTT.

Remarks on this clonotype: At one end, the junction sequence differs from germline, possibly due to a read error. This chain links TRBV4-3 with TRBJ2-1; 9 nucleotides match TRBD1. The CDR3 has 17 amino acids. The germline CDR1 and CDR2 sequences are LGHNA and YSLEER. CDR3 loop: CANSPELGQGGHNEQFF. The CDR3 DNA reads TGCGCCAACAGCCCTGAATTGGGACAGGGTGGGCACAATGAGCAGTTCTTC.

DNA of the CDR3: TGCGCCAGCAGCCAAGATTTCAGCAGGGGTGGCGATCAGCCCCAGCATTTT. Translation gives CASSQDFSRGGDQPQHF. This chain links TRBV4-3 with TRBJ1-5, with a tentative D call TRBD1 (6 bases). CDR1 and CDR2 from the germline V gene are LGHNA and YSLEER. The CDR3 spans 17 residues. Between the trimmed V and J ends, which lost 0 bases and 5 bases, there was a span of 17 bases.

Regarding this clonotype: Its ends do not fully match the called genes, so a read error is possible. The rearrangement joins TRBV12-3 or TRBV12-4 to TRBJ1-5; tentatively, D is TRBD1 (6 bases). This CDR3 spans 14 amino acids. CDR3 loop: CARSLVGAGQPQHF. The CDR3 DNA sequence: TGTGCCAGGAGTTTAGTGGGGGCAGGACAGCCCCAGCATTTT.

The sample holds a few counts of this clonotype. A much larger clone differs by one base, so this may be a read error. The chain couples TRBV20-1 to TRBJ2-7; possibly TRBD2 for D (6 bases). Trimming left V 3 bases short and J 3 bases short, with 18 bases between. This CDR3 region has 15 residues. Germline loops: CDR1 DFQATT, CDR2 SNEGSKA (reference sequence). Here the CDR3 DNA reads TGCAGTGCTAGGGTGGATCGGGGGTTGGTCTACGAGCAGTACTTC. Residues: CSARVDRGLVYEQYF.

To note about this clonotype: This CDR3 is missing its conserved last phenylalanine or tryptophan, likely due to a read error. V gene TRBV10-2 combines with J gene TRBJ2-3; 7 nucleotides line up with TRBD1. Per the germline V gene, CDR1 is WSHSY and CDR2 is SAAADI. The V segment lost 8 bases and the J segment 2 bases; nucleotides outside the gene matches: 4. This CDR3 region has 13 residues. CDR3 nucleotide sequence: TGCGCCAGCGAGGGACAGATCACAGATACGCAGTATTTA. This encodes CASEGQITDTQYL.

A word on this clonotype: At one of its ends the junction is not consistent with the germline gene, which may arise from a read error. This chain links TRBV20-1 with TRBJ1-1; TRBD1 might be the D (5 bases). CDR1 and CDR2 from the germline V gene are DFQATT and SNEGSKA (reference sequence). The CDR3 loop spans 14 amino acids. In nucleotides, the CDR3 is TGCAGTGCTAGAGAAGGGCAGGGTGGCACTGTAGCTTTCTTT. Translation: CSAREGQGGTVAFF.

This clonotype was recorded once. This rearrangement joins TRBV5-1 to TRBJ1-1, with 9 bases fitting TRBD1. The CDR3 spans 18 residues. After removal of 1 base from V and 0 bases from J, the junction contained 10 bases not matched to a gene. Germline CDR1 and CDR2: SGHRS and YFSETQ. CDR3 region: CASSLIRDRGSMNTEAFF. The CDR3 nucleotides read TGCGCCAGCAGCTTGATTCGCGACAGGGGGAGCATGAACACTGAAGCTTTCTTT.

Concerning this clonotype itself: At one of its ends the junction is not consistent with the germline gene, which may arise from a read error. The chain couples TRBV4-3 to TRBJ2-6; D is unresolved. The CDR3 is 16 residues long. Germline-derived CDR1 and CDR2 are LGHNA and YSLEER. The chain's CDR3 is CPSSQDAVSGANVLTF. The CDR3 DNA follows: TGTCCCAGCAGCCAAGACGCGGTGTCTGGGGCCAACGTCCTGACTTTC.

In regard to this clonotype: A much larger clonotype is one base distant, so this may be a read error. The chain employs TRBV20-1 and TRBJ1-3; D gene ambiguous. The CDR3 is 13 amino acids. CDR1 is DFQATT, CDR2 SNEGSKA, per germline (reference sequence). V dropped 4 bases and J dropped 4 bases, with 11 bases sitting between them. The CDR3 DNA reads as TGCAGTGCTACCTTCAACTTCGGAAACACCATATATTTT. Amino acids: CSATFNFGNTIYF.

With regard to this clonotype: The junction differs from germline at one of its ends, possibly a read error. V is TRBV20-1 and J is TRBJ2-3, with D unclear. In germline, CDR1 is DFQATT, CDR2 SNEGSKA (reference sequence). The CDR3 length is 16 residues. This CDR3 reads CSANDMFTINTDTRYF. CDR3 nucleotides: TGCAGTGCTAATGATATGTTTACGATTAACACAGATACGCGGTATTTT.

Comment on this clonotype: This clone may be a read error of a much larger clone one base away. CDR3 sequence: CSAQGRVAYELYF. The CDR3 region has the DNA TGCAGTGCACAGGGGAGGGTGGCCTACGAGCTGTACTTC. The chain combines TRBV20-1 with TRBJ2-7; D could derive from TRBD1 or TRBD2 (7 bases each). Per germline, CDR1 DFQATT and CDR2 SNEGSKA (reference sequence). This CDR3 contains 13 residues.

Judged by abundance, this clonotype is medium-sized. DNA for the CDR3: TGTGCCAGCAGCTTAACTGCGACTTACAATGAGCAGTTCTTC. Translated, it gives CASSLTATYNEQFF. The chain couples TRBV11-1 to TRBJ2-1; D gene unclear. Trimming shortened V by 2 bases and J by 4 bases, and 9 bases separated the two germline ends. The CDR3 has 14 residues. Germline CDR1 SGHAT, CDR2 FQDESV (reference sequence).